Sequencing of this T cell receptor (beta chain) was carried out in a study of CD8 T cells in Susac syndrome. Sequencing of TCR beta, carried out with a high-throughput approach, was applied to CD8+ and CD4+ T cells from the blood. Negative magnetic isolation gave CD8+ and CD4+ cells; FACS enriched CD8+ TEMRA. RNA totalling roughly 0.45 to 1 ug underwent reverse transcription with random hexamers. Coverage of TCR beta CDR3 amplification by immunoSEQ multiplex PCR extended to 54 Vbeta and 13 Jbeta. MiXCR was run by TCRdb on the immunoSEQ multiplex PCR reads, yielding one entry per CDR3 protein. The sample lists around 130,000 distinct CDR3 sequences, about 94% occurring once. Trimming stripped 5 bases from V and 3 bases from J, with 11 bases between. The CDR3 has 13 amino acids. Per germline, CDR1 SGHAT and CDR2 FQDESV (reference sequence).

Sequencing used CD8+ T cells from PBMCs. The origin of this receptor is a human donor with Susac syndrome. The chain carries TRBV11-1 and TRBJ2-7; D gene ambiguous. The CDR3 loop reads CASSPKAGYEQYF. The CDR3 DNA follows: TGTGCCAGCAGCCCGAAAGCAGGCTACGAGCAGTACTTC.